The TCR beta chain described here comes from a study of blood T cell repertoires in COVID-19. Study as a whole: The United States, Italy and Spain were the sources of the acute and convalescent COVID-19 samples.

Germline V CDR1 and CDR2: KGHSH, LQKENI. The length of the CDR3 is 15 residues. The J segment lost 6 bases and the V segment lost 2 bases, leaving 6 bases of the junction unmatched. Repertoires were generated with immunoSEQ multiplex PCR, while TCRdb's copy carries only in-frame clones and drops some. The profile shows fewer than 400,000 clones, just under 90% of them singletons. Everyone who took part was roughly 18 to 89 years old, and they came from fewer than 25 US areas. Which cohort a participant joined came from the clinical history participants gave. Sequenced: PBMCs or T cells enriched from blood (not recorded which). This receptor was identified in a woman in her fifties or sixties who had recovered from COVID-19. This rearrangement joins TRBV18 to TRBJ1-4; 7 bases map to TRBD1. The CDR3 DNA sequence: TGTGCCAGCTCACCAGTGGACAGGCTACATGAAAAACTGTTTTTT. Amino acid sequence: CASSPVDRLHEKLFF.